This T cell receptor (beta chain) stems from a study of cytomegalovirus exposure and HLA in healthy donors. The PCR made use of 60 Vbeta and 13 Jbeta primers. Profiling relied on immunoSEQ multiplex PCR, and the TCRdb table lists in-frame clones only, not all of them. The sample data list roughly 120,000 clones. V lost 0 bases to trimming and J lost 6 bases, with 11 bases between them. This CDR3 is 14 amino acids long. Germline V gives CDR1 SGHAT, CDR2 FQNNGV. The TCR comes from a man between 40 and 49 years old in good health and CMV-seropositive. The rearrangement joins TRBV11-2 to TRBJ1-2; D remains ambiguous. The specimen sequenced was PBMCs. The CDR3 DNA reads as TGTGCCAGCAGCTTAGAAGTCCCCGCGGATGGCTACACCTTC. Residues: CASSLEVPADGYTF.